This entry concerns a single T cell receptor (beta chain). Its antigen is undetermined. The time point: 4-8 weeks after completion of therapy. This record comes from a study of T cell therapy after organ transplantation. At the level of the study: T cells were expanded about 14 days with 30 CMV class I/II epitopes. Two of the ten patients were classed as nonresponders. Blood for the short-term post-therapy sample came 4 to 8 weeks after therapy. General observations from the study: Both transferred clonotypes and endogenous ones absent from products apparently reconstituted.

Libraries were prepared by immunoSEQ multiplex PCR; TCRdb keeps only in-frame clonotypes and omits some of them. The sample contains roughly 3,200 clones, around 81% of which appear only once. CDR1 SEHNR and CDR2 FQNEAQ come from the germline V gene (reference sequence). The ends were cut back, 4 bases at V and 7 bases at J, with 17 bases in the middle. The CDR3 sequence is 15 residues long. The chain employs TRBV7-9 and TRBJ2-4; D is possibly TRBD2 (6 bases). This clonotype was sampled from a human patient who had received a solid organ transplant and had CMV disease. Some T cells may be provided by the graft donor. The source was CD8+ T cells from blood, collected after autologous CMV-specific T cell therapy. Written as DNA, the CDR3 is TGTGCCAGCAGCTCAGACCGGGGACTTTATAACATTCAGTACTTC. It codes for CASSSDRGLYNIQYF.